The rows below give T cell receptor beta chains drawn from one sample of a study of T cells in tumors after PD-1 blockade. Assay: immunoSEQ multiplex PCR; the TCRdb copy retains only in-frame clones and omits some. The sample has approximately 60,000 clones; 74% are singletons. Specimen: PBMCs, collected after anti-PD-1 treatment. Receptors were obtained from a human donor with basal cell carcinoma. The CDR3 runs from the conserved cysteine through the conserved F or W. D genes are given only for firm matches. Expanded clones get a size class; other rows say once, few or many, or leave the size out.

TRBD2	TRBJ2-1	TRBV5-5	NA	TGTGCCAGCAGCCAAGCGAGCGGGGTTGTCTACAATGAGCAGTTCTTC	CASSQASGVVYNEQFF
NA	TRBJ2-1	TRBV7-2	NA	TGTGCCAGCAGCTTGAGGGGTAGCGGTTTCTCCTACAATGAGCAGTTCTTC	CASSLRGSGFSYNEQFF
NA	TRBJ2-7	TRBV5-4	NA	TGTGCCAGCAGCAGCGGAGACAGCTCCTACGAGCAGTACTTC	CASSSGDSSYEQYF
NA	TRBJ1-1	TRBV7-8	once	TGTGCCAGCAGCTTAGTCGGCGGGAACACTGAAGCTTTCTTT	CASSLVGGNTEAFF
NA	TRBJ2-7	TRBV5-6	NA	TGTGCCAGCAGCTCCGGGACCTACACCTACGAGCAGTACTTC	CASSSGTYTYEQYF
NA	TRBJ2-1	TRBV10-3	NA	TGTGCCATCAGCACAGGGTGGTCCAATGAGCAGTTCTTC	CAISTGWSNEQFF
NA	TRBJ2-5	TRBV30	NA	TGTGCCTGGAGGGAGGAGAGGGGCCAAGAGACCCAGTACTTC	CAWREERGQETQYF
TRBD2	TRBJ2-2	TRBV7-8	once	TGTGCCAGCAGCCGGGGACTAGAGAACACCGGGGAGCTGTTTTTT	CASSRGLENTGELFF
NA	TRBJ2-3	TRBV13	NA	TGTGCCAGCAGCTTAGCGGGGAAAAGCACAGATACGCAGTATTTT	CASSLAGKSTDTQYF
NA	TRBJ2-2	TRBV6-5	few	TGTGCCAGCAGTTACTCGGAGGGGGCCGGGGAGCTGTTTTTT	CASSYSEGAGELFF
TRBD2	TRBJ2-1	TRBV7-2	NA	TGTGCCAGCAGCTTATCGAGCGGGGGGCGGAATGAGCAGTTCTTC	CASSLSSGGRNEQFF
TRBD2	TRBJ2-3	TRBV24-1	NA	TGTGCCACCAGTGAGGGAGCGGGGGGAGCAGATACGCAGTATTTT	CATSEGAGGADTQYF
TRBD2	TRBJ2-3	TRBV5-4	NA	TGTGCCAGCAGCGCGCGGACTAGCAGGGGCACAGATACGCAGTATTTT	CASSARTSRGTDTQYF
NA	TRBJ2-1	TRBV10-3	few	TGTGCCATCAGTGAGGAAAACAATGAGCAGTTCTTC	CAISEENNEQFF
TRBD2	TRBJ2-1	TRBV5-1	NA	TGCGCCAGCAGCTTGTTCTCCCACGGGACTAGCTCCTACAATGAGCAGTTCTTC	CASSLFSHGTSSYNEQFF
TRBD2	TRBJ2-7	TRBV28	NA	TGTGCCAGCAGTTTCCCGGGGGCCGGGGCGGGGGGCGAGCAGTACTTC	CASSFPGAGAGGEQYF
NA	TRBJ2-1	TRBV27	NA	TGTGCCAGCAAGGCGAGCGGGGACAGGAATGAGCAGTTCTTC	CASKASGDRNEQFF
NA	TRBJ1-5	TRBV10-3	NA	TGTGCCATCAGTGAGAGTCAGAATCAGCCCCAGCATTTT	CAISESQNQPQHF
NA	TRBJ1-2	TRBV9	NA	TGTGCCAGCAGCGCCGGGAAGGGCAGAGGGGATGGCTACACCTTC	CASSAGKGRGDGYTF
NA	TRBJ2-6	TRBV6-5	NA	TGTGCCAGCACCACAGGACTTGGGGCCAACGTCCTGACTTTC	CASTTGLGANVLTF
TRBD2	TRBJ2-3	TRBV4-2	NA	TGTGCCAGCAGCCTCCAAGCCCCCGGTAGCGGGGGGGGACACACAGATACGCAGTATTTT	CASSLQAPGSGGGHTDTQYF
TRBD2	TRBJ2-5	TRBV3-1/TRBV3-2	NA	TGTGCCAGCAGCCAAGGGACTAGCGGGGGAGAGACCCAGTACTTC	CASSQGTSGGETQYF
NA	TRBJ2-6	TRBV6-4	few	TGTGCCAGCAGTGAAGACATGACCGGGGCCAACGTCCTGACTTTC	CASSEDMTGANVLTF
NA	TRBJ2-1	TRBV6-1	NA	TGTGCCAGCAGTGAAGCCCCATCAGGGACCCGGGGAGAGCAGTTCTTC	CASSEAPSGTRGEQFF
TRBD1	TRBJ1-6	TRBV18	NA	TGTGCCAGCTCACCAACTACAGGGGGTTCGTTGAGTTCACCCCTCCACTTT	CASSPTTGGSLSSPLHF
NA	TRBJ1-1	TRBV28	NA	TGTGCCAGCAGAACAGCCAGGGGAATGAACACTGAAGCTTTCTTT	CASRTARGMNTEAFF
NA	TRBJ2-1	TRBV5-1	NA	TGCGCCAGCAGACTGTCGTACAATGAGCAGTTCTTC	CASRLSYNEQFF
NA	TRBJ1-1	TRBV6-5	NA	TGTGCCAGCACCCCCGGGGTGAACACTGAAGCTTTCTTT	CASTPGVNTEAFF
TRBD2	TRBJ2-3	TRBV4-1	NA	TGCGCCAGCAGCCAGATAGCGGGAATGGGGACAGATACGCAGTATTTT	CASSQIAGMGTDTQYF
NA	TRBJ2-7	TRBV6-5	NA	TGTGCCAGCAGTTACTCCGCCGACAGGAACTACGAGCAGTACTTC	CASSYSADRNYEQYF
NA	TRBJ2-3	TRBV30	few	TGTGCCTGGAGTCGCCTCCTTAGCACAGATACGCAGTATTTT	CAWSRLLSTDTQYF
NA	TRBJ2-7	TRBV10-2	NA	TGCGCCAGCAGCCACTCCTACGAGCAGTACTTC	CASSHSYEQYF
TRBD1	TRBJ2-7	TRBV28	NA	TGTGCCAGCAGTGCCGCCGGGACAGGGGGCTCGTACGAGCAGTACTTC	CASSAAGTGGSYEQYF
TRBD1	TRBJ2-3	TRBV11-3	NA	TGTGCCAGCAGCTCCGAACAGGGGTTGTCGCAGTATTTT	CASSSEQGLSQYF
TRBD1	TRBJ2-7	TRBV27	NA	TGTGCCAGCAGTTTCGGACAGGGGGCAGGCGAGCAGTACTTC	CASSFGQGAGEQYF
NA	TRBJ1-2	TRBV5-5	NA	TGTGCCAGCAGCCCCTGGGCAGGGAACTATGGCTACACCTTC	CASSPWAGNYGYTF
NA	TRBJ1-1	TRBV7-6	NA	TGTGCCAGCAGCTTGCCGCGCGGTGAAGCTTTCTTT	CASSLPRGEAFF